Listed below are T cell receptor beta chains from one sample, sequenced in a study of T-cell reconstitution after alpha-beta-depleted transplantation in children. TCRdb re-called the PCR reads through MiXCR, storing one row per CDR3 protein. The sample gives about 72,000 distinct CDR3 sequences, 6% to 8.5% of which show up once; 2.5% is in the top ten. Here the sequenced sample was PBMCs from the stem cell graft donor, taken from the stem cell graft. These receptors came from a human donor who donated a stem cell graft to a child with acute lymphoblastic leukemia. The CDR3 runs from the conserved cysteine through the conserved F or W. A D gene is named only where the DNA matches it firmly. Part of the rows lack a size; the others show once, few, many or a class for expanded clones.

j_call d_call v_call clone_size cdr3_aa cdr3_nt
TRBJ1-5 NA TRBV29-1 few CSVWTGGNQPQHF TGCAGCGTTTGGACCGGCGGTAATCAGCCCCAGCATTTT
TRBJ2-5 NA TRBV12-3/TRBV12-4 NA CASSWIEETQYF TGTGCCAGCAGCTGGATAGAAGAGACCCAGTACTTC
TRBJ1-1 NA TRBV11-2 many CASSFMPQGWMNTEAFF TGTGCCAGCAGCTTCATGCCACAGGGTTGGATGAACACTGAAGCTTTCTTT
TRBJ1-1 NA TRBV5-6 once CASSSTKRTPSTEAFF TGTGCCAGCAGCTCGACCAAACGGACCCCGAGTACTGAAGCTTTCTTT
TRBJ2-1 NA TRBV18 many CASSPLDEQFF TGTGCCAGCTCACCCCTGGATGAGCAGTTCTTC
TRBJ2-6 NA TRBV4-3 few CASSQEGRPSGANVLTF TGCGCCAGCAGCCAAGAAGGGAGGCCCTCTGGGGCCAACGTCCTGACTTTC
TRBJ1-6 TRBD1 TRBV4-1 many CASSPDRGNSRNSPLHF TGCGCCAGCAGCCCAGACAGGGGGAACAGTCGAAATTCACCCCTCCACTTT
TRBJ2-2 TRBD1 TRBV3-1 many CASSPRTGGNTGELFF TGTGCCAGCAGCCCTAGGACAGGGGGCAACACCGGGGAGCTGTTTTTT
TRBJ2-4 NA TRBV20-1 few CSAFDVGIAKNIQYF TGCAGTGCTTTTGACGTAGGAATAGCCAAAAACATTCAGTACTTC
TRBJ2-7 NA TRBV5-1 many CASSFRGEQYF TGCGCCAGCAGCTTTCGTGGCGAGCAGTACTTC
TRBJ1-4 TRBD1 TRBV6-6 many CASKTGTANEKLFF TGTGCCAGTAAGACCGGGACAGCGAATGAAAAACTGTTTTTT
TRBJ1-5 NA TRBV20-1 few CSARDSKGGNQPQHF TGCAGTGCTAGAGATTCGAAAGGAGGCAATCAGCCCCAGCATTTT
TRBJ1-2 TRBD1 TRBV19 NA CASSTDRQGIYGYTF TGTGCCAGTAGTACCGACCGACAGGGGATCTATGGCTACACCTTC
TRBJ2-2 NA TRBV24-1 many CATSDYGGELFF TGTGCCACCAGTGACTATGGCGGGGAGCTGTTTTTT
TRBJ2-7 NA TRBV4-3 many CASSQVRANTYEQYF TGCGCCAGCAGCCAAGTCAGGGCGAACACCTACGAGCAGTACTTC
TRBJ2-7 TRBD1 TRBV24-1 NA CGASDSPGQGRYGFPSGLQYF TGTGGCGCCAGTGATTCCCCCGGACAGGGACGATACGGCTTTCCGTCAGGACTGCAGTACTTC
TRBJ2-3 TRBD2 TRBV20-1 many CSAKKGLAGALYITDTQYF TGCAGTGCTAAAAAGGGACTAGCGGGAGCATTGTATATAACAGATACGCAGTATTTT
TRBJ2-1 TRBD2 TRBV20-1 many CSAKLSGVYYNEQFF TGCAGTGCTAAGCTAAGCGGGGTCTACTACAATGAGCAGTTCTTC
TRBJ1-2 NA TRBV5-4 NA CASSLWVGVSPYGYTF TGTGCCAGCAGCTTGTGGGTGGGGGTTTCTCCCTATGGCTACACCTTC
TRBJ2-3 NA TRBV9 many CASSVARGMSTDTQYF TGTGCCAGCAGCGTAGCCCGGGGTATGAGCACAGATACGCAGTATTTT
TRBJ1-1 NA TRBV7-2 many CASSMTGTSSTEAFF TGTGCCAGCAGCATGACCGGGACATCTTCCACTGAAGCTTTCTTT
TRBJ2-3 TRBD2 TRBV7-2 few CASSLGYAGLESDTQYF TGTGCCAGCAGCTTAGGGTATGCGGGACTAGAGTCAGATACGCAGTATTTT
TRBJ2-3 NA TRBV5-1 many CASSLDSSTDTQYF TGCGCCAGCAGCTTAGACAGTAGCACAGATACGCAGTATTTT
TRBJ2-7 NA TRBV7-3 few CASSLNPFSRQPYEQYF TGTGCCAGCAGCTTAAACCCTTTTTCAAGACAGCCCTACGAGCAGTACTTC
TRBJ2-1 NA TRBV20-1 many CSAQNTRTGRGANEQFF TGCAGTGCTCAAAACACACGAACGGGACGGGGGGCCAATGAGCAGTTCTTC
TRBJ1-1 TRBD1 TRBV18 NA CASSSGTGGTTEAFF TGTGCCAGCTCATCAGGGACAGGGGGGACCACTGAAGCTTTCTTT
TRBJ2-3 TRBD1 TRBV19 many CASSETGADTQYF TGTGCCAGTAGTGAAACAGGGGCGGATACGCAGTATTTT
TRBJ2-5 NA TRBV2 many CASSGGQHFQETQYF TGTGCCAGCAGTGGGGGACAACACTTCCAAGAGACCCAGTACTTC